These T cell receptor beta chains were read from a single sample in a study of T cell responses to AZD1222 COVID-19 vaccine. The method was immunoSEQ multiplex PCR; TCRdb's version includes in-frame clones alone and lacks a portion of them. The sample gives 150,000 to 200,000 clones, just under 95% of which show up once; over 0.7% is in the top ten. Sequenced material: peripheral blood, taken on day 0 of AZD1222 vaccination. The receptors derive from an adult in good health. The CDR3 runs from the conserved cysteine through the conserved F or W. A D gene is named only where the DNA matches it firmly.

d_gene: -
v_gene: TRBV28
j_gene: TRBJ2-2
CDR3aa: CASGVNTGELFF

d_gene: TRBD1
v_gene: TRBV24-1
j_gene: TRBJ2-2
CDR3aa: CATSEQDRGYSGELFF

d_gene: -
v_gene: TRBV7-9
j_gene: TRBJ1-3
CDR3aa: CASSLSVNPTTPNTIYF

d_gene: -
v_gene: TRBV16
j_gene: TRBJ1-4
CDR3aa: CASSQFERGIGEKLFF

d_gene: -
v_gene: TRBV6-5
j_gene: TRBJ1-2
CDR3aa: CASNTGSYGYTF

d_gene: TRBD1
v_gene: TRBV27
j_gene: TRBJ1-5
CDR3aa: CASSSLPRTGLPPQHF

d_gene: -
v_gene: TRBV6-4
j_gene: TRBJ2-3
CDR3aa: CASSLTATDTQYF

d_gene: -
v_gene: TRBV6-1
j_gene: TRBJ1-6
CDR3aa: CASSDPRSGGSPLHF

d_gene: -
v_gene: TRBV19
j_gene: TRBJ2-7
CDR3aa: CASSRAAAQGAYEQYF

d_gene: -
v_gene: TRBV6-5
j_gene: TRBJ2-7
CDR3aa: CASSYGPTYEQYF

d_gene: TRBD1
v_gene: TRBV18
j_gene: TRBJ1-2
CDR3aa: CASSQAGTGASFGYTF

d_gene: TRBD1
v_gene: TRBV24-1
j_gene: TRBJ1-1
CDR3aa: CATPTQQGAWETEAFF

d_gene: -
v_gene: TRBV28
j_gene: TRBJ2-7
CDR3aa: CASSQAYEQYF

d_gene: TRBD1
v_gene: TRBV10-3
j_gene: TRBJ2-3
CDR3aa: CAISRTGGFNGGNTDTQYF

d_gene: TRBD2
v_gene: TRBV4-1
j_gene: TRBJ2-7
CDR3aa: CASSLAAGGDYEQYF

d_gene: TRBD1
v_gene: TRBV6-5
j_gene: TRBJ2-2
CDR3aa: CASRNTGGEAGELFF

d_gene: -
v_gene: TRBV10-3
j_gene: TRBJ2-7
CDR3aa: CAISERITGSHEQYF

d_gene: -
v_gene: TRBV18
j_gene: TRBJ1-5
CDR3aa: CASSPGPPGNQPQHF

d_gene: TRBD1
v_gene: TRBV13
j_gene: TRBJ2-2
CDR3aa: CASCRQGDTGELFF

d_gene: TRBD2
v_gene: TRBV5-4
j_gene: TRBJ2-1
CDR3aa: CASSLPGLAGNEQFF

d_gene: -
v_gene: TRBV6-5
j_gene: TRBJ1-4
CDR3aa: CASSYRKGGTNEKLFF

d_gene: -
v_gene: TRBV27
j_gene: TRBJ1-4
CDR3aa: CASRGGATNEKLFF

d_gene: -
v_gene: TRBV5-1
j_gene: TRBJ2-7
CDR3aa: CASSNTDSYEQYF

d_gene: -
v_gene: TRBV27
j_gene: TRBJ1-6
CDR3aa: CASSPQISYNSPLHF

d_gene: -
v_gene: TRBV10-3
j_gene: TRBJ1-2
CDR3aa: CAISERAVNRGNYGYTF